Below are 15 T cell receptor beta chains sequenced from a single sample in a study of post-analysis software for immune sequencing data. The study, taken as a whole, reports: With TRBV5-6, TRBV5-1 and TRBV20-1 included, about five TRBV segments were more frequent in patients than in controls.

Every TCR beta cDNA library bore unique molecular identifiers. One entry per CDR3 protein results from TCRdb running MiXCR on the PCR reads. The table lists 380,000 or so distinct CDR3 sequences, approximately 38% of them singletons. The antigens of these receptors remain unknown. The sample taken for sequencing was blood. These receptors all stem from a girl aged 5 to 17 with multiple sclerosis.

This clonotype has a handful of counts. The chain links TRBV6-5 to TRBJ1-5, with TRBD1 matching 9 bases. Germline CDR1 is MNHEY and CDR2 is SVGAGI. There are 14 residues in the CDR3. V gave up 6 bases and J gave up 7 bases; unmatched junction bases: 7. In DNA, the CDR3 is TGTGCCAGCAGGAAAACAGGGGGCGGACAGCCCCAGCATTTT. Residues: CASRKTGGGQPQHF.

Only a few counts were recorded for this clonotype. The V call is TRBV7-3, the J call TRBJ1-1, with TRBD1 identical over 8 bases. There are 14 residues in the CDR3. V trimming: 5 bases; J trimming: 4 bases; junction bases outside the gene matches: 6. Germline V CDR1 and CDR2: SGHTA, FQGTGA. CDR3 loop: CASSGGQGGTEAFF. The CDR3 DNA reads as TGTGCCAGCAGCGGAGGACAGGGCGGCACTGAAGCTTTCTTT.

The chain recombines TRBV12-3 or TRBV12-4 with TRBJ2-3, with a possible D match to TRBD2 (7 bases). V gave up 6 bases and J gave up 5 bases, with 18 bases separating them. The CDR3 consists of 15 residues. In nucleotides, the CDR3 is TGTGCCAGCAGGCCGCCCGGGGGGCCTATAGATACGCAGTATTTT. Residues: CASRPPGGPIDTQYF.

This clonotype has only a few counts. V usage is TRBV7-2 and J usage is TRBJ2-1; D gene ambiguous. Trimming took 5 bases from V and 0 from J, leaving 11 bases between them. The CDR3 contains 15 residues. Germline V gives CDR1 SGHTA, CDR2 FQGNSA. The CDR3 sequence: CASSPKTGSYNEQFF. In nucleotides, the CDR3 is TGTGCCAGCAGCCCCAAAACCGGCTCCTACAATGAGCAGTTCTTC.

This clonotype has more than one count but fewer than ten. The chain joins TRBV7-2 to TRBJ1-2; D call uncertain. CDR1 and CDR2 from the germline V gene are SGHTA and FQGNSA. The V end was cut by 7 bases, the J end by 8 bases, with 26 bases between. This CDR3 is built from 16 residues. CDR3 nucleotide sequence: TGTGCCAGCACCCTTACATCGGGATCGGTCCTAGGCGGCTACACCTTC. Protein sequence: CASTLTSGSVLGGYTF.

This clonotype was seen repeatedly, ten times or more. The CDR3 DNA reads TGCAGTGCTAGCTCCAGGGGCAAGAGCTACGAGCAGTACTTC. Its translation: CSASSRGKSYEQYF. The chain recombines TRBV20-1 with TRBJ2-7; maybe TRBD1 (6 bases). V lost 3 bases to trimming and J lost 3 bases, with 15 bases between them. Per the germline V gene, CDR1 is DFQATT and CDR2 is SNEGSKA (reference sequence). The CDR3 runs to 14 residues.

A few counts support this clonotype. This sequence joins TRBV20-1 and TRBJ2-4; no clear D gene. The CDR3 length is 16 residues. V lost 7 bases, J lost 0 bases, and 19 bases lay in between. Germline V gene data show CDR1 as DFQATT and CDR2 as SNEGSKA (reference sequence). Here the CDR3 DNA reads TGCAGTGTATGGAACAGCCGCAATCTAGCCAAAAACATTCAGTACTTC. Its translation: CSVWNSRNLAKNIQYF.

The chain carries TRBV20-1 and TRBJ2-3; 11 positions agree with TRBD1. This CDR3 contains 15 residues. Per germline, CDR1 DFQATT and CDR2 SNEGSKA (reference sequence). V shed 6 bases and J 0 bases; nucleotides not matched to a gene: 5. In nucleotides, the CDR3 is TGCAGTGCGCCCGGACAGGGGGCTAGCACAGATACGCAGTATTTT. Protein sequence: CSAPGQGASTDTQYF.

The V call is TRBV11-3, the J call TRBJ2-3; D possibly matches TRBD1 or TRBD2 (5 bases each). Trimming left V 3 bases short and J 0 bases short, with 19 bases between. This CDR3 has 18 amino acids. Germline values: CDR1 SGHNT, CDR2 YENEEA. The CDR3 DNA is TGTGCCAGCAGCTTGACACATCGGGACGAAGGGAGCACAGATACGCAGTATTTT. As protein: CASSLTHRDEGSTDTQYF.

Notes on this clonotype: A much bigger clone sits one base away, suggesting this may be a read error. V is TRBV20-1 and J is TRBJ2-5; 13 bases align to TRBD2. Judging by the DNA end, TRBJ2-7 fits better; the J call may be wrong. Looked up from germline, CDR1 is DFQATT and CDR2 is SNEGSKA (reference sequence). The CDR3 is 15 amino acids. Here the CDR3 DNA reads TGCAGTGTCAGGGCGGGACTAGCGGGGACATACGAGCAGTACTTC. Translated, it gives CSVRAGLAGTYEQYF.

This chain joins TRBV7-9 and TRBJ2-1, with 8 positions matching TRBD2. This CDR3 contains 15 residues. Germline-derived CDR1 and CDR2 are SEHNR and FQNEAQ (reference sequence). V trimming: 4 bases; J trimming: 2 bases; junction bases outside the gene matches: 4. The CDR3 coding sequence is TGTGCCAGCAGCTCCGGGACTAGTCCCTACAATGAGCAGTTCTTC. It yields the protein CASSSGTSPYNEQFF.

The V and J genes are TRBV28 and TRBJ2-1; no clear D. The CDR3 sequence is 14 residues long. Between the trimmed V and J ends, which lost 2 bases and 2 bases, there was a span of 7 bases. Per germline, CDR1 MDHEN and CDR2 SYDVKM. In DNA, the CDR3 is TGTGCCAGCAGTTTAGTAGGGACCTACAATGAGCAGTTCTTC. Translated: CASSLVGTYNEQFF. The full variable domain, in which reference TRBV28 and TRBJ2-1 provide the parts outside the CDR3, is DVKVTQSSRYLVKRTGEKVFLECVQDMDHENMFWYRQDPGLGLRLIYFSYDVKMKEKGDIPEGYSVSREKKERFSLILESASTNQTSMYLCASSLVGTYNEQFFGPGTRLTVL.

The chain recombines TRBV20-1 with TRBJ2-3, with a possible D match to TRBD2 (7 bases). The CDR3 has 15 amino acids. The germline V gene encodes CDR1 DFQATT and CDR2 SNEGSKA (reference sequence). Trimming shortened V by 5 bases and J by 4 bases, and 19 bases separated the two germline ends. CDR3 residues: CSAGRSKGGADTQYF. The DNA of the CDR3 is TGCAGTGCTGGCCGGTCTAAGGGGGGGGCAGATACGCAGTATTTT.

The CDR3 protein is CASSPTGGVFNEQFF. The CDR3 region has the DNA TGTGCCAGCAGCCCGACAGGGGGCGTTTTTAATGAGCAGTTCTTC. The V call is TRBV12-3 or TRBV12-4, the J call TRBJ2-1, with TRBD1 matching 10 bases. Unmatched junction bases numbered 9, after V lost 6 bases and J lost 7 bases. There are 15 residues in the CDR3.

CDR3 sequence: CASSPQGNGEAFF. For the CDR3, the DNA is TGTGCCAGCAGCCCACAGGGAAACGGTGAAGCTTTCTTT. This chain uses TRBV7-9 with TRBJ1-1, with a possible D match to TRBD1 (6 bases). The germline CDR1 and CDR2 sequences are SEHNR and FQNEAQ (reference sequence). The CDR3 runs 13 residues. The V end was cut by 5 bases, the J end by 7 bases, with 14 bases between.